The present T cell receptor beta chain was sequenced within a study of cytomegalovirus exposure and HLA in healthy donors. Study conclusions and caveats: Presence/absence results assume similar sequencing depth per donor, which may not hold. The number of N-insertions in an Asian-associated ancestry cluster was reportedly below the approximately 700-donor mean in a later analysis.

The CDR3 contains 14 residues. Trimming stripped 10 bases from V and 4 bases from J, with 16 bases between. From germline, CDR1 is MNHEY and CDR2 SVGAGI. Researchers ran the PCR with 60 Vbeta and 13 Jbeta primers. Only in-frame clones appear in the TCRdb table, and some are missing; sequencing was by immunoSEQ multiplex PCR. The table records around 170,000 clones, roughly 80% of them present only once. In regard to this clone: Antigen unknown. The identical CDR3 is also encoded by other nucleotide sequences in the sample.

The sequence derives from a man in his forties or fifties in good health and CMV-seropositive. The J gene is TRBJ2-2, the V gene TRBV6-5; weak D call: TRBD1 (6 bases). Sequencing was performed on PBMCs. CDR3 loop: CATQGKRITGELFF. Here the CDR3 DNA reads TGTGCCACTCAGGGGAAGCGGATCACCGGGGAGCTGTTTTTT.